One T cell receptor (beta chain) is described in this entry. Its matching antigen is unknown. One end of the junction varies from germline; a read error may be responsible. Making TCR beta cDNA involved around 510 ng total RNA and a constant-region primer. Construction of TCR beta libraries relied on three successive nested multiplex PCR rounds employing slightly modified ARM-PCR. The first two PCR rounds, roughly 10 cycles each, used TRBV1-TRBV30 forward primers and a C-beta reverse primer. TCRdb reprocessed the multiplex PCR reads with MiXCR, giving one entry per CDR3 protein. The sample has around 330,000 distinct CDR3 sequences, nearly 60% seen once. This specimen belongs to a study of tumor-infiltrating lymphocytes in primary liver carcinoma. General study findings and limits: Tumor samples exhibited a significantly greater top-250-clone fraction than blood samples (p = 0.039).

Unsorted whole blood served as the source of blood RNA, and germline DNA was extracted as well. Before the operation took place, four milliliters of peripheral blood were collected. The CDR3 sequence is 14 residues long. CDR1 SEHNR and CDR2 FQNEAQ come from the germline V gene (reference sequence). The origin of this receptor is a woman under 40 with primary liver carcinoma and hepatitis B virus infection. The rearrangement joins TRBV7-9 to TRBJ2-3; TRBD2 matches at 8 bases. Sequenced input: peripheral blood. CDR3 residues: CTSSTGLGTDTQYF. Written as DNA, the CDR3 is TGTACCAGCAGCACGGGACTAGGGACAGATACGCAGTATTTT.